Shown below are 20 T cell receptor beta chains from a single sample sequenced in a study of blood T cell repertoires in COVID-19 (dated by TCRdb to about 2020). The library relied on the immunoSEQ multiplex PCR assay. The table was pulled from immuneACCESS by TCRdb, which kept in-frame rearrangements only. Such tables lose some clones; where checked, under half of the loss comes from unresolved V genes, and the rest has no known cause. The sample has about 13,000 clones on record, approximately 88% of them singletons. About 5% of the sample rests with the top ten. The specimen sequenced was peripheral blood. These receptors came from a human donor in a cohort sampled during active COVID-19.

This chain connects TRBV20-1 to TRBJ2-3; 7 bases align to TRBD2. The germline V gene encodes CDR1 DFQATT and CDR2 SNEGSKA (reference sequence). The trim removed 3 bases at V and 8 bases at J, leaving 14 bases unmatched. The CDR3 covers 15 residues. CDR3 coding DNA: TGCAGTGCTAGTAAGCTAGCGGCCAGTTTGTCTACGCAGTATTTT. This codes for CSASKLAASLSTQYF.

The V call is TRBV24-1, the J call TRBJ2-2; D possibly corresponds to TRBD2 (6 bases). This CDR3 region has 14 residues. V was cut by 10 bases and J by 2 bases, with 13 bases left in between. Germline V gene sequence: CDR1 KGHDR, CDR2 SFDVKD. This CDR3 reads CATRGPGNTGELFF. The CDR3 nucleotides read TGTGCCACGCGGGGCCCGGGAAACACCGGGGAGCTGTTTTTT.

The chain couples TRBV28 to TRBJ1-5; 8 nucleotides match TRBD1. Germline values: CDR1 MDHEN, CDR2 SYDVKM. The CDR3 is 13 amino acids. After removal of 6 bases from V and 7 bases from J, the junction contained 5 bases not matched to a gene. CDR3 loop: CASRPTGEQPQHF. DNA for the CDR3: TGTGCCAGCAGGCCGACAGGGGAACAGCCCCAGCATTTT.

This chain connects TRBV5-1 to TRBJ1-1; perhaps TRBD1 as D (6 bases). Germline CDR1 reads SGHRS; CDR2 reads YFSETQ. The CDR3 is 15 residues long. V gave up 0 bases and J gave up 4 bases, with 13 bases separating them. The CDR3 DNA reads as TGCGCCAGCAGCTTGGGGGGGCACCGGGGCACTGAAGCTTTCTTT. This gives the protein CASSLGGHRGTEAFF. The full variable domain, rest sourced from reference TRBV5-1 and TRBJ1-1, is KAGVTQTPRYLIKTRGQQVTLSCSPISGHRSVSWYQQTPGQGLQFLFEYFSETQRNKGNFPGRFSGRQFSNSRSEMNVSTLELGDSALYLCASSLGGHRGTEAFFGQGTRLTVV.

This chain uses TRBV6-5 with TRBJ1-1; 9 bases align to TRBD1. The V gene end was trimmed by 7 bases and the J gene end by 5 bases; junction bases not matched to a gene: 5. This CDR3 region has 13 residues. In germline, CDR1 is MNHEY, CDR2 SVGAGI. DNA for the CDR3: TGTGCCAGCACTAGGACAGGGGAGACTGAAGCTTTCTTT. It yields the protein CASTRTGETEAFF.

The gene calls are TRBV3-1 (or the pseudogene TRBV3-2) and TRBJ1-4; D is ambiguous. Trimming stripped 1 base from V and 8 bases from J, with 17 bases between. The germline CDR1 and CDR2 sequences are LGHDT and YNNKEL (reference sequence). CDR3 length equals 16 residues. CDR3 coding DNA: TGTGCCAGCAGCCAAGGGGAGACAATGGGGAGAGAAAAACTGTTTTTT. This gives the protein CASSQGETMGREKLFF.

CDR3 region: CASSSGLAVHNEQFF. The CDR3, as DNA: TGTGCCAGCAGCTCGGGACTAGCGGTGCACAATGAGCAGTTCTTC. The V call is TRBV7-6, the J call TRBJ2-1; 11 bases match TRBD2. Germline V CDR1 and CDR2: SGHVS, FNYEAQ. The CDR3 is 15 residues long. Trimming removed 4 bases from V and 5 bases from J; junction bases left unmatched: 4. The full variable domain, in which reference TRBV7-6 and TRBJ2-1 provide the parts outside the CDR3, is GAGVSQSPRYKVTKRGQDVALRCDPISGHVSLYWYRQALGQGPEFLTYFNYEAQQDKSGLPNDRFSAERPEGSISTLTIQRTEQRDSAMYRCASSSGLAVHNEQFFGPGTRLTVL.

The chain is built from TRBV7-2 and TRBJ2-3; maybe TRBD2 (6 bases). CDR1 and CDR2 from the germline V gene are SGHTA and FQGNSA. This CDR3 is built from 15 residues. V gave up 1 base and J gave up 1 base, with 9 bases separating them. CDR3 nucleotides: TGTGCCAGCAGCTTAGGGCGGGGCCGCACAGATACGCAGTATTTT. Protein: CASSLGRGRTDTQYF.

The rearrangement joins TRBV28 to TRBJ1-2; weak D call: TRBD1 (5 bases). The CDR3 sequence is 15 residues long. CDR1 and CDR2 from the germline V gene are MDHEN and SYDVKM. V was trimmed by 6 bases and J by 5 bases, leaving 19 bases between them. The CDR3 DNA reads as TGTGCCAGCAGGCCCCCAGTAGGGGCTCGTTATGGCTACACCTTC. This sequence encodes CASRPPVGARYGYTF.

This sequence joins TRBV7-2 and TRBJ2-5; possible D gene TRBD2, 6 bases. Germline CDR1 SGHTA, CDR2 FQGNSA. With 2 bases removed from V and 5 bases from J, the gap between germline ends came to 24 bases. The CDR3 length is 18 residues. CDR3 amino acids: CASSLRAIGAGLRETQYF. CDR3 sequence (DNA): TGTGCCAGCAGCTTAAGGGCAATCGGGGCGGGACTTAGGGAGACCCAGTACTTC.

The genes are TRBV5-1 and TRBJ2-5, with D perhaps matching TRBD2 (5 bases). The J call is uncertain, as TRBJ2-7 better fits the DNA end. Germline loops: CDR1 SGHRS, CDR2 YFSETQ. The CDR3 is 13 amino acids. The CDR3 coding sequence is TGCGCCAGCAGCTTGTTCGCGGGCTACGAGCAGTACTTC. Protein sequence: CASSLFAGYEQYF.

The CDR3, as DNA: TGTGCCAGCAGCAATCTTGTGGGAGGGCCGCGGGAGCAGTTCTTC. It is translated as CASSNLVGGPREQFF. V and J are TRBV28 and TRBJ2-1; 7 bases are shared with TRBD2. This CDR3 spans 15 amino acids. Germline lookup yields CDR1 MDHEN and CDR2 SYDVKM. V shed 6 bases and J 10 bases; nucleotides not matched to a gene: 15.

This chain joins TRBV10-1 and TRBJ1-5; 10 positions agree with TRBD1. CDR1 is WNHNN and CDR2 is SYGVQD in the germline V gene (reference sequence). The CDR3 is 17 residues long. The J segment lost 0 bases and the V segment lost 6 bases, leaving 8 bases of the junction unmatched. CDR3 coding DNA: TGCGCCAGCAGGGCCGGGACAGGGGAAGATAGCAATCAGCCCCAGCATTTT. This encodes CASRAGTGEDSNQPQHF.

The chain couples TRBV9 to TRBJ1-2; perhaps TRBD1 as D (5 bases). V was trimmed by 0 bases and J by 5 bases, leaving 11 bases between them. This CDR3 comprises 14 residues. Germline V CDR1 and CDR2: SGDLS, YYNGEE. The CDR3 reads CASSVGGAGYGYTF. The CDR3 DNA sequence: TGTGCCAGCAGCGTAGGGGGCGCGGGGTATGGCTACACCTTC.

The rearrangement links TRBV30 to TRBJ2-7; TRBD2 agrees at 7 bases. V shed 0 bases, J shed 5 bases, and the junction held 1 base outside the gene matches. This CDR3 region has 12 residues. Germline CDR1 and CDR2: GTSNPN and SVGIG (reference sequence). The CDR3 DNA follows: TGTGCCTGGAGTGTAGCGGGAAACGAGCAGTACTTC. Its protein is CAWSVAGNEQYF.

J is TRBJ2-7 and V is TRBV5-1, with TRBD1 identical over 12 bases. V lost 7 bases to trimming and J lost 6 bases; unmatched junction nucleotides: 8. The germline V gene encodes CDR1 SGHRS and CDR2 YFSETQ. This CDR3 spans 14 amino acids. The DNA for the CDR3 is TGCGCCAGCTCTCTGGGACAGGGGGCCCCCGAGCAGTACTTC. Amino acids: CASSLGQGAPEQYF.

This sequence joins TRBV6-1 and TRBJ1-4, with D perhaps matching TRBD1 (6 bases). V was shortened by 4 bases and J by 5 bases, with 20 bases between the two germline ends. The CDR3 spans 17 residues. Per the germline V gene, CDR1 is MNHNS and CDR2 is SASEGT. The CDR3 region has the DNA TGTGCCAGCAGTGTCAGGGGTAACTCCGTGCTAAATGAAAAACTGTTTTTT. Protein sequence: CASSVRGNSVLNEKLFF.

This chain uses TRBV19 with TRBJ2-4, with TRBD2 matching 10 bases. CDR1 LNHDA and CDR2 SQIVND come from the germline V gene (reference sequence). With V trimmed by 3 bases and J by 6 bases, 8 bases remained unmatched. This CDR3 has 16 residues. This chain's CDR3 is CASSIPAGGLGNIQYF. The CDR3 coding sequence is TGTGCCAGTAGTATCCCAGCGGGAGGGCTGGGAAACATTCAGTACTTC.

The CDR3 loop is CASSAGSGTGNSPLHF. CDR3 nucleotides: TGTGCCAGCAGCGCGGGATCCGGGACAGGGAATTCACCCCTCCACTTT. The chain uses TRBV7-2 and TRBJ1-6; 9 bases fit TRBD1. Germline V lookup: CDR1 SGHTA, CDR2 FQGNSA. This CDR3 contains 16 residues. The J segment lost 7 bases and the V segment lost 5 bases, leaving 9 bases of the junction unmatched.

The chain is built from TRBV5-5 and TRBJ2-7; 9 bases are a match to TRBD1. Losses at the gene ends were 4 bases for V and 5 bases for J; bases not matched to a gene: 4. The length of the CDR3 is 13 residues. CDR1 and CDR2 from the germline V gene are SGHKS and YYEKEE (reference sequence). CDR3 region: CASSIQGANEQYF. In DNA form, the CDR3 reads TGTGCCAGCAGCATACAGGGGGCGAACGAGCAGTACTTC.